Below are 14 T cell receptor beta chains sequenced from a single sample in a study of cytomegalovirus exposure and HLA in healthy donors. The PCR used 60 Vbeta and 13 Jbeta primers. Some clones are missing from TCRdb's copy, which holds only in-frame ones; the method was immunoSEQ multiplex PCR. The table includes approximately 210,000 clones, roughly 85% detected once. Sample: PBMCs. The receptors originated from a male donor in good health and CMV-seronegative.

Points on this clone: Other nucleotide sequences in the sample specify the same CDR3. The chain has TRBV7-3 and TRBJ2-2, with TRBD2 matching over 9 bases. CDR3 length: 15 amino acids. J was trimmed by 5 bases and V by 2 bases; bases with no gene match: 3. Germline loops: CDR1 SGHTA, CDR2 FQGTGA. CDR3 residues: CASSLGLAGTGELFF. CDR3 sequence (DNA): TGTGCCAGCAGCTTAGGGCTAGCGGGGACCGGGGAGCTGTTTTTT.

Written as DNA, the CDR3 is TGTGCCAGCACCTACAGGGGACAGGGGGACCAGCCCCAGCATTTT. It codes for CASTYRGQGDQPQHF. This chain connects TRBV28 to TRBJ1-5; TRBD1 aligns across 11 bases. From germline, CDR1 is MDHEN and CDR2 SYDVKM. With V trimmed by 7 bases and J by 7 bases, 9 bases remained unmatched. This CDR3 spans 15 amino acids.

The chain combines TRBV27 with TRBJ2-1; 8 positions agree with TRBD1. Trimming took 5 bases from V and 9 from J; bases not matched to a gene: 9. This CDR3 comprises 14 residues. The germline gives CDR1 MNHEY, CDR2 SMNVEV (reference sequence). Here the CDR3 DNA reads TGTGCCAGCAGTCCGGACAGGGTATTAGGTGAGCAGTTCTTC. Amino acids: CASSPDRVLGEQFF.

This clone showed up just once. CDR3 nucleotide sequence: TGCGCCAGCAGCCAAGATGGCGGACATTCCTATGGCTACACCTTC. It yields the protein CASSQDGGHSYGYTF. This chain connects TRBV4-1 to TRBJ1-2; D is perhaps TRBD1 (5 bases). V was clipped by 0 bases and J by 4 bases, with 12 bases between them. The CDR3 runs to 15 residues. Germline V CDR1 and CDR2: MGHRA, YSYEKL.

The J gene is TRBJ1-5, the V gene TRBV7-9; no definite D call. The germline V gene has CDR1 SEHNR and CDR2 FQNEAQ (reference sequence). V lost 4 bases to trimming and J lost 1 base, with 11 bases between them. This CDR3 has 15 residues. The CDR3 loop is CASSSVWLSNQPQHF. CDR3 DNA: TGTGCCAGCAGCTCCGTGTGGCTCAGCAATCAGCCCCAGCATTTT.

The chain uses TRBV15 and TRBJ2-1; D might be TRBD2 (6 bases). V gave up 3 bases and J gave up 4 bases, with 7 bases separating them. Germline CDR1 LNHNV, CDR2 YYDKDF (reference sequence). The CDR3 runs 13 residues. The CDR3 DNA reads TGTGCCACCAGCAGGGAGGGGTACAATGAGCAGTTCTTC. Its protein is CATSREGYNEQFF.

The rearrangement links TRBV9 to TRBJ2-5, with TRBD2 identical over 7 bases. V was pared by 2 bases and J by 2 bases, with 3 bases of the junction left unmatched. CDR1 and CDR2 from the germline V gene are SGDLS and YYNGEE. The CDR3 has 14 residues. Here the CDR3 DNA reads TGTGCCAGCAGCGTTCGAGCGGGACAAGAGACCCAGTACTTC. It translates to CASSVRAGQETQYF.

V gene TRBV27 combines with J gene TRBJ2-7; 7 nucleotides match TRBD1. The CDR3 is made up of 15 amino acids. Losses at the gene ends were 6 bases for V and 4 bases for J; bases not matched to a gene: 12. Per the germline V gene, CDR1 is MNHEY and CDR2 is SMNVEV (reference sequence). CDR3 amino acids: CASRPRGQGGYEQYF. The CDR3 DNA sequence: TGTGCCAGCAGGCCAAGGGGGCAGGGTGGATACGAGCAGTACTTC.

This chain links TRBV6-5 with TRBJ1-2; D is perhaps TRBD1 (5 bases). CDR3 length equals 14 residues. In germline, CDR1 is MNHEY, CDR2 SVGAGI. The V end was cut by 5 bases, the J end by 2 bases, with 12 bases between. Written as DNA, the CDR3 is TGTGCCAGCAGTATCCTCCAGGGAAACTATGGCTACACCTTC. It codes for CASSILQGNYGYTF.

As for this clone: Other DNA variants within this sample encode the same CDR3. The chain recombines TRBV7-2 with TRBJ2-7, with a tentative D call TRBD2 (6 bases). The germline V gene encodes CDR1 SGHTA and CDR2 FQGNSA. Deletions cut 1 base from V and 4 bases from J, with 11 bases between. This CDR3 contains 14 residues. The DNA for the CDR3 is TGTGCCAGCAGCTTAGGCGGAGGGCCATACGAGCAGTACTTC. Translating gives CASSLGGGPYEQYF.

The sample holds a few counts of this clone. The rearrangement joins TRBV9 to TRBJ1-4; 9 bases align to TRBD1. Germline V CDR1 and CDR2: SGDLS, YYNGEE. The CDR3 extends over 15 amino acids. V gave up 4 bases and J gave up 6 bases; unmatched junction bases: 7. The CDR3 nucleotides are TGTGCCAGCAGCTGGACAGGGGCGGAAGATGAAAAACTGTTTTTT. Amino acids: CASSWTGAEDEKLFF.

CDR3 DNA sequence: TGTGCCACCACCAAGGTGGGAGCCGAGCAGTACTTC. It specifies CATTKVGAEQYF. The gene calls are TRBV10-3 and TRBJ2-7; TRBD2 might be the D (5 bases). The length of the CDR3 is 12 residues. In germline, CDR1 is ENHRY, CDR2 SYGVKD. Trimming cost V 10 bases and J 6 bases, with 16 bases left between them.

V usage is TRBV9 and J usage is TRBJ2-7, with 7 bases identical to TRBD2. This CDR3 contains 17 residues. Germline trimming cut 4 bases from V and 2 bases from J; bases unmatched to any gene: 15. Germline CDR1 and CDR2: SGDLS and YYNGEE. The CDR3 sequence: CASSPDGRAGVAYEQYF. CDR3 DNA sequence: TGTGCCAGCAGCCCAGATGGCAGGGCGGGAGTAGCCTACGAGCAGTACTTC.

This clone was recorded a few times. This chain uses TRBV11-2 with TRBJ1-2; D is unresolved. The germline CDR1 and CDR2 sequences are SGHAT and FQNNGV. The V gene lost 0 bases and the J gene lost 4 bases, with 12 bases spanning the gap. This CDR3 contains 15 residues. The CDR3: CASSLELRTFYGYTF. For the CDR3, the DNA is TGTGCCAGCAGCTTAGAGTTGCGGACTTTCTATGGCTACACCTTC.